This record looks at one T cell receptor (beta chain) sequence and its context. The antigen it recognizes is unknown. No qualities accompany the bases; no much larger clone lies one base away. The sample comes from a study of T cell responses to AZD1222 COVID-19 vaccine (dated by TCRdb to the early 2020s). Concerning the study at large: A total of just over 230 trial participants underwent TCR sequencing, of whom approximately 200 had received two doses of AZD1222 and 26 had received two doses of the MenACWY control vaccine. Trial participants were enrolled into age subgroups of 18-55, 56-69 and 70-plus years, which contained approximately 150, 28 and 58 TCR-sequenced participants, respectively. General findings and caveats noted by the study authors: The whole spike protein was spanned by vaccine-associated CD4 TCRs, and dominant responses were seen in regions 160-218 and 743-854. No day 14 peak-response samples were available, so repertoires were characterized only after the peak T cell response. Participants were mostly white British and included more females than males, and it was suggested by the authors that clonal diversity may have been underestimated. The 56-69-year group was small, and its depth increase did not reach significance, likely because of low power. Nearly half of unique spike-specific TCRs reportedly recognized epitopes outside regions mutated in the B.1.351 and B.1.1.7 variants. Conclusions about previously exposed vaccinees were limited because only six AZD1222 recipients were SARS-CoV-2 seropositive at baseline. After two AZD1222 doses, spike-specific TCR breadth and depth were significantly higher than at day 0 and than in MenACWY recipients.

The CDR3 regions of human TCRbeta chains were subjected to immunosequencing. In the paper's pipeline: Repertoire TCRs were checked for matches against a reference library of SARS-CoV-2-specific TCRs that had been generated using the MIRA antigen-specificity platform. Breadth was defined as the fraction of unique TCRs that were SARS-CoV-2-associated. Depth was defined as the fraction of total T cells that were SARS-CoV-2-associated. Each spike-specific TCR was assigned to its reactive spike region and to a CD4 or CD8 class using the MIRA data. Log10-transformed breadth and depth values were compared by one-way ANOVA with Sidak's multiple comparisons tests. TCRdb's version of the immuneACCESS table is confined to in-frame rearrangements and falls short of the full clone set. An unresolved V gene accounts for under half of the shortfall where checked; the remainder is of unknown origin. V and J calls and clone size follow that table, whereas D and trimming were derived from the DNA. For this sample there are over 150,000 clones; roughly nine tenths appear just once. The top ten constitute 5.5% of the sample.

The intended sense of this specimen's time point label: baseline before first vaccination. The intended sense of this specimen's treatment or condition label: meningococcal conjugate vaccine given as trial control. Vaccinee samples were obtained from the UK trials COV001 and COV002, which included a single-blind randomized controlled phase 2/3 trial of AZD1222 (ChAdOx1 nCoV-19) in healthy adults. Trial participant PBMC samples were collected at day 0 and day 28 after the second dose for TCRbeta chain sequencing. V is clipped by 6 bases and J by 4 bases, and the sequence between their germline boundaries is 18 bases long. CDR1 MNHEY and CDR2 SVGAGI are derived from the germline V gene. The CDR3 spans 15 residues, from the cysteine through the phenylalanine. Only CDR3 DNA remains: 45 bases, in frame from the first base.

Sequences were derived from peripheral blood, sampled on day 0 of MenACWY control vaccination. The sequence joins TRBV6-5 to TRBJ1-1, with no D gene named confidently. This clonotype was obtained from an adult in good health. The encoded CDR3 is CASSLAAAVGTEAFF. DNA sequence: TGTGCCAGCAGCCTTGCCGCGGCGGTCGGCACTGAAGCTTTCTTT.